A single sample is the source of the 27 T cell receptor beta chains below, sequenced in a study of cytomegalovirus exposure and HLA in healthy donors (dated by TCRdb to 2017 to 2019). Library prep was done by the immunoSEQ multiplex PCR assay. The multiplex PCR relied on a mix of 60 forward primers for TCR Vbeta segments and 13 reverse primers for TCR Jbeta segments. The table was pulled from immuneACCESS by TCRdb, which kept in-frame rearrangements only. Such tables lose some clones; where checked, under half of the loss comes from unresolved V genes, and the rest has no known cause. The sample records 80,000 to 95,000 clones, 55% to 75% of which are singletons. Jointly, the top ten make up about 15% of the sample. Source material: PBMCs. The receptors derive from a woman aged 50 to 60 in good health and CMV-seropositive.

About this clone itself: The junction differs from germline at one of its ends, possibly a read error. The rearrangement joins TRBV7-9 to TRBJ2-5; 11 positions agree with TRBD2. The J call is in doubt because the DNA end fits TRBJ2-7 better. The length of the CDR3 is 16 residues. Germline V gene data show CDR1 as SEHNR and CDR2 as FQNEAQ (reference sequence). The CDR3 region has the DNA TGTTCCAGCAGTTCCACCGGGACTAGCGGCTCCTACGAGCAGTACTTC. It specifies CSSSSTGTSGSYEQYF.

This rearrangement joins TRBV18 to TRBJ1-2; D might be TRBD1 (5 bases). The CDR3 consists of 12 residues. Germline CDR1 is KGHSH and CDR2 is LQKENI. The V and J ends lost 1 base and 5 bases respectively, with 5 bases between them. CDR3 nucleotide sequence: TGTGCCAGCTCACCACAGGGGTATGGCTACACCTTC. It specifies CASSPQGYGYTF.

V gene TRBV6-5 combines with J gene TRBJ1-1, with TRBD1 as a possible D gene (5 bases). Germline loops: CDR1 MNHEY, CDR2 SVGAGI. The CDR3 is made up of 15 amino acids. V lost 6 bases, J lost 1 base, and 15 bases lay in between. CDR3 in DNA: TGTGCCAGCAGAAGGAGGAGGGGTGGGAACACTGAAGCTTTCTTT. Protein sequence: CASRRRRGGNTEAFF.

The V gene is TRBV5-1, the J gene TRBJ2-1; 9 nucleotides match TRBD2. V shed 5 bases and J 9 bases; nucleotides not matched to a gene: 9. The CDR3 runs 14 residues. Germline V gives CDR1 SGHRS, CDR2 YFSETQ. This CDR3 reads CASSMGLAMSEQFF. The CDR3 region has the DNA TGCGCCAGCAGTATGGGACTAGCTATGAGTGAGCAGTTCTTC. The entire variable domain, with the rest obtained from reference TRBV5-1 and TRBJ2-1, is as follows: KAGVTQTPRYLIKTRGQQVTLSCSPISGHRSVSWYQQTPGQGLQFLFEYFSETQRNKGNFPGRFSGRQFSNSRSEMNVSTLELGDSALYLCASSMGLAMSEQFFGPGTRLTVL.

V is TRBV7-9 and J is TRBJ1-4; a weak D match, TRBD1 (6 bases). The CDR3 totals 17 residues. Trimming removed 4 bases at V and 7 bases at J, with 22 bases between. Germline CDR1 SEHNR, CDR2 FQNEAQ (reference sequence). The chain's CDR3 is CASSSYPLRGDGEKLFF. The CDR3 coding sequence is TGTGCCAGCAGCTCTTACCCCCTCAGGGGTGATGGTGAAAAACTGTTTTTT.

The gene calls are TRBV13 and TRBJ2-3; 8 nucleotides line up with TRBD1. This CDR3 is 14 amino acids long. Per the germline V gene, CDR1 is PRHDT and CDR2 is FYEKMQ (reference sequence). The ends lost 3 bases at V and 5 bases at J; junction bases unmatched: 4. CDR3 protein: CASSFQGAQDTQYF. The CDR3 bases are TGTGCCAGCAGCTTTCAGGGGGCGCAAGATACGCAGTATTTT.

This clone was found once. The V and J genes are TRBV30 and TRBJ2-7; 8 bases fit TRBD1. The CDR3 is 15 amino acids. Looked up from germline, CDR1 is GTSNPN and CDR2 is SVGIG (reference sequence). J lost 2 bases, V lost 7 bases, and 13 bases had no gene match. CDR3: CASPRPGTGPYEQYF. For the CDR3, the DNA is TGTGCCTCCCCGAGGCCCGGGACAGGTCCCTACGAGCAGTACTTC.

This chain's CDR3 is CASNLSVNYGYTF. The DNA of the CDR3 is TGTGCCAGCAACTTATCAGTTAACTATGGCTACACCTTC. The V gene is TRBV5-5, the J gene TRBJ1-2, with unresolved D. Germline CDR1 reads SGHKS; CDR2 reads YYEKEE (reference sequence). V gave up 6 bases and J gave up 1 base, with 10 bases separating them. The CDR3 extends over 13 amino acids.

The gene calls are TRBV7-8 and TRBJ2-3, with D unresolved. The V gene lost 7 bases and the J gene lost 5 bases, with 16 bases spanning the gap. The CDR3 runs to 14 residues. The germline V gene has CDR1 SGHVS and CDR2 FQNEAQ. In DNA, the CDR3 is TGTGCCAGCAACGGCGGATTAACTGTAGATACGCAGTATTTT. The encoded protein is CASNGGLTVDTQYF.

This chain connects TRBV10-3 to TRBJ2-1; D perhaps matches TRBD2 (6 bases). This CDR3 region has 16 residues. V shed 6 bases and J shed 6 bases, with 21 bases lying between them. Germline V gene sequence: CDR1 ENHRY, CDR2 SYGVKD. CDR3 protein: CAISPSGRAEGNEQFF. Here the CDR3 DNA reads TGTGCCATCAGCCCGTCAGGGCGAGCGGAGGGCAATGAGCAGTTCTTC.

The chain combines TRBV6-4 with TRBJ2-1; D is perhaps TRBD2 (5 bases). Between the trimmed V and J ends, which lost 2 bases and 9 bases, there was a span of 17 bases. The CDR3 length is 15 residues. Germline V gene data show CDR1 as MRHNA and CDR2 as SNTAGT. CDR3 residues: CASSDVRAAFVEQFF. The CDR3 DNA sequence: TGTGCCAGCAGTGACGTGCGGGCGGCGTTTGTTGAGCAGTTCTTC.

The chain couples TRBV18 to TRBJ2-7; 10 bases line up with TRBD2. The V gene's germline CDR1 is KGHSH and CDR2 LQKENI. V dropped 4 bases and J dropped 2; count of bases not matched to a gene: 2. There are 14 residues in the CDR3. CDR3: CASSLAGGPYEQYF. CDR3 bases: TGTGCCAGCTCACTAGCGGGAGGTCCCTACGAGCAGTACTTC.

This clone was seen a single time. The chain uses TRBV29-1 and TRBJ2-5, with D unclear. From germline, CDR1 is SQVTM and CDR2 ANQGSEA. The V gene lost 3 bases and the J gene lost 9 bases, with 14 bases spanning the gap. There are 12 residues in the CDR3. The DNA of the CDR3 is TGCAGCGTTGAGTCCCGGAGATTGGCCCAGTACTTC. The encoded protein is CSVESRRLAQYF.

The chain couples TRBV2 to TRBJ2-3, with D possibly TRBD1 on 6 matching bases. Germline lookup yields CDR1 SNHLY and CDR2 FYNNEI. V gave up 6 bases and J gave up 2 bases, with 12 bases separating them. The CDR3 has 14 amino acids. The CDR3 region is CASRDSSLTDTQYF. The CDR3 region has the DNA TGTGCCAGCAGGGACAGCTCCCTCACAGATACGCAGTATTTT.

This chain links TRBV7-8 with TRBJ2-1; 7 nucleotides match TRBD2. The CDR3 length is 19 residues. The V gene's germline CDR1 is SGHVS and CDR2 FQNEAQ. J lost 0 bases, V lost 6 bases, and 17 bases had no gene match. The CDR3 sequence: CASRQLGLQSVSSYNEQFF. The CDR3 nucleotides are TGTGCCAGCAGGCAGTTGGGACTACAAAGCGTGAGCTCCTACAATGAGCAGTTCTTC.

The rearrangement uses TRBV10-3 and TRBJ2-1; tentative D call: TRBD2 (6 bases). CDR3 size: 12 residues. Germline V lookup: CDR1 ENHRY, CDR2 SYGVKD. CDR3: CCSGSSYNEQFF. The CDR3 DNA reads TGTTGTAGCGGCAGCTCCTACAATGAGCAGTTCTTC.

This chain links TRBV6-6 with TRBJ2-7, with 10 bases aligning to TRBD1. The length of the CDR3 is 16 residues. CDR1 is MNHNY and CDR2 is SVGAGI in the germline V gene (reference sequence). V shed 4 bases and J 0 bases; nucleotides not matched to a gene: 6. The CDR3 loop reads CASSSRDRGYSYEQYF. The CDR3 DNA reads TGTGCCAGCAGTTCCCGGGACAGGGGCTACTCCTACGAGCAGTACTTC.

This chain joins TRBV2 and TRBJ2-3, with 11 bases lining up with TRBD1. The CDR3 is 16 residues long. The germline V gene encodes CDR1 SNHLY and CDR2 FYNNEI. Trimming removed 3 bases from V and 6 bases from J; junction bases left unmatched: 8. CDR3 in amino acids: CASSDDRTGGADTQYF. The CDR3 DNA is TGTGCCAGCAGTGATGACCGGACAGGGGGCGCGGATACGCAGTATTTT.

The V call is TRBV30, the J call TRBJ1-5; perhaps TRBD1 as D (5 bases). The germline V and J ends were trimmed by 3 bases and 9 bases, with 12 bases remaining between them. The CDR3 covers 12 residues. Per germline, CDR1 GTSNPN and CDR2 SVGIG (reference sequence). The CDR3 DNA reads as TGTGCCTGGAGCAGGGAAGGGGTGCCCCAGCATTTT. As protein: CAWSREGVPQHF. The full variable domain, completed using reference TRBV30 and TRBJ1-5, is SQTIHQWPATLVQPVGSPLSLECTVEGTSNPNLYWYRQAAGRGLQLLFYSVGIGQISSEVPQNLSASRPQDRQFILSSKKLLLSDSGFYLCAWSREGVPQHFGDGTRLSIL.

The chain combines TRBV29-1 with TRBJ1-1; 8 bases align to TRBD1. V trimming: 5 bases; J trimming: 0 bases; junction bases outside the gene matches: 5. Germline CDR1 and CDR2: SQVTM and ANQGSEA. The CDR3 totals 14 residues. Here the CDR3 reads CSVYTGGLNTEAFF. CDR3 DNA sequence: TGCAGCGTTTATACAGGGGGTCTGAACACTGAAGCTTTCTTT.

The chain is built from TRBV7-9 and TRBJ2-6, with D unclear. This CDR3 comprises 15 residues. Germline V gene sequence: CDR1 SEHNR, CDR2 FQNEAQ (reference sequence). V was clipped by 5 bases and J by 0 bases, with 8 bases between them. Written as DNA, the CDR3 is TGTGCCAGCAGCCATACTCGCTCTGGGGCCAACGTCCTGACTTTC. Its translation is CASSHTRSGANVLTF.

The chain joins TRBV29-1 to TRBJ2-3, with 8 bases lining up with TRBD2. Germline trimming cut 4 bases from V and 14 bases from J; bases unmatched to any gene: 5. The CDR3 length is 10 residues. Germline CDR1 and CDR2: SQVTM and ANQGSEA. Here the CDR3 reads CSVGTSYVYF. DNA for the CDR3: TGCAGCGTTGGGACTAGCTACGTGTATTTT.

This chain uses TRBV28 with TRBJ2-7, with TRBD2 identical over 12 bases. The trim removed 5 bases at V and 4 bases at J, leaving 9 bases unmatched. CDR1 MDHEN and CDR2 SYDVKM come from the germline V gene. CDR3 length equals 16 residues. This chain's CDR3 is CASSPPGLAGFYEQYF. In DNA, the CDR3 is TGTGCCAGCAGTCCACCGGGACTAGCGGGTTTTTACGAGCAGTACTTC.

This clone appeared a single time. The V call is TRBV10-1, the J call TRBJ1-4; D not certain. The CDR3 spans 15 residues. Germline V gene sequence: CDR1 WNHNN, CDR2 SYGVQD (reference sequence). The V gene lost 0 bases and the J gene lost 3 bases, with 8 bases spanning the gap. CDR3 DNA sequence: TGCGCCAGCAGTGAGTCTCTCCGGGCTAATGAAAAACTGTTTTTT. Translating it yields CASSESLRANEKLFF.

The chain's CDR3 is CASSPDSGGLGNTQYF. For the CDR3, the DNA is TGTGCCAGCAGCCCCGATAGCGGGGGGTTGGGAAATACGCAGTATTTT. J is TRBJ2-3 and V is TRBV7-3; 10 nucleotides line up with TRBD2. The CDR3 has 16 amino acids. J gave up 7 bases and V 5 bases, and 12 bases lay outside the gene matches. Per germline, CDR1 SGHTA and CDR2 FQGTGA.

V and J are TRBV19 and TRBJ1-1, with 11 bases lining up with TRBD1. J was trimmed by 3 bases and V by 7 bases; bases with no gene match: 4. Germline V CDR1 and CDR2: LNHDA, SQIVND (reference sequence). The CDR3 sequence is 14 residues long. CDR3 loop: CASIGGQGDTEAFF. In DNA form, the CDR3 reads TGTGCCAGTATCGGGGGACAGGGGGACACTGAAGCTTTCTTT. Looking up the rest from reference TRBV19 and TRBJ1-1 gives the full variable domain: DGGITQSPKYLFRKEGQNVTLSCEQNLNHDAMYWYRQDPGQGLRLIYYSQIVNDFQKGDIAEGYSVSREKKESFPLTVTSAQKNPTAFYLCASIGGQGDTEAFFGQGTRLTVV.

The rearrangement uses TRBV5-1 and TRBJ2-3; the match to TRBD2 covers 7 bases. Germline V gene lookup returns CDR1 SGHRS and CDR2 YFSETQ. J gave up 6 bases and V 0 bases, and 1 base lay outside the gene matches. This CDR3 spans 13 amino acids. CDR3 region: CASSLAGGDTQYF. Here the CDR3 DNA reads TGCGCCAGCAGCTTGGCCGGGGGGGATACGCAGTATTTT.